This T cell receptor beta chain was profiled in a study of blood T cells in healthy people across ages. Findings and caveats of the study: Estimates based on one million T cells were treated as lower bounds. Donors of long life had a larger count of naive CD4+ cells and greater diversity than aged donors.

For the second PCR, which ran for roughly 7 to 11 cycles, a sample-barcoded 5' primer and a J-beta primer mix were used. TCRdb reprocessed the 5' RACE reads with MiXCR, giving one entry per CDR3 protein. Among over 1,300,000 distinct CDR3 sequences listed, 45% to 70% were seen once. Germline V gene data show CDR1 as SNHLY and CDR2 as FYNNEI. The V end lost 6 bases, the J end lost 4 bases, and 10 bases lay between the germline ends. There are 13 residues in the CDR3. With regard to this clonotype: Its antigen is not identified.

The clonotype was recovered from a man aged 18 to 35 in good health. The rearrangement uses TRBV2 and TRBJ1-3; D is undetermined. The sequenced sample consisted of blood. For the CDR3, the DNA is TGTGCCAGCAGCGTTCAACAGGGAAACACCATATATTTT. Translating gives CASSVQQGNTIYF.